The sequence of this T cell receptor beta chain was determined in a study of T-cell memory formation after mild COVID-19. Across the study: Across donors, TCR clusters were largely donor specific.

This CDR3 has 19 residues. Unmatched junction bases numbered 20, after V lost 7 bases and J lost 5 bases. TCRdb re-derived calls from the 5' RACE reads in MiXCR, one entry per CDR3 protein. The repertoire consists of around 300,000 distinct CDR3 sequences, with around 15% occurring once and the leading ten covering roughly 20%. Sequences were obtained from PBMCs or a T cell subset sorted from them (not recorded which). J is TRBJ2-1 and V is TRBV12-3 or TRBV12-4; 10 positions match TRBD2. This TCR was recovered from a man younger than 35 who had mild COVID-19 (a few samples of this study predate the infection). Cell type and time point are not known. The CDR3: CASKLGRTGLTSGDNEQFF. Here the CDR3 DNA reads TGTGCCAGCAAACTGGGCCGGACAGGGTTAACTAGCGGGGACAATGAGCAGTTCTTC.